This T cell receptor (beta chain) was sequenced in a study of T cells of healthy individuals (dated by TCRdb to the late 2010s). Library construction relied on 5' RACE. Instrument on record: Illumina MiSeq. TCRdb cleaned the public reads at Q25 with fastp, built clones with MiXCR and kept in-frame beta chains. Rows are unified per CDR3 protein, each entry keeping the most common DNA and genes. The sample records about 96,000 distinct CDR3 sequences, 17% of which are singletons. The biggest ten clones account for around 6.4% of the sample. This clonotype was seen a few times. There is no known antigen for this receptor. Base qualities are not at hand, and no much larger clone is one base apart. Looking up the germline V gene (reference sequence) yields CDR1 DFQATT and CDR2 SNEGSKA. Germline trimming amounts to 7 bases on V and 3 bases on J, with 11 as the count of junction bases outside the gene matches. The cysteine opens and the phenylalanine closes a CDR3 of 14 amino acids. Only CDR3 DNA remains: 42 bases, in frame from the first base.

The origin of this receptor is a human donor in good health. The rearranged segments are TRBV20-1 and TRBJ2-7, with 8 bases matching TRBD2. The DNA sequence is as follows: TGCAGTGAAAATGCTCCAGCGGGAGTCTACGAGCAGTACTTC. Its protein product is CSENAPAGVYEQYF.